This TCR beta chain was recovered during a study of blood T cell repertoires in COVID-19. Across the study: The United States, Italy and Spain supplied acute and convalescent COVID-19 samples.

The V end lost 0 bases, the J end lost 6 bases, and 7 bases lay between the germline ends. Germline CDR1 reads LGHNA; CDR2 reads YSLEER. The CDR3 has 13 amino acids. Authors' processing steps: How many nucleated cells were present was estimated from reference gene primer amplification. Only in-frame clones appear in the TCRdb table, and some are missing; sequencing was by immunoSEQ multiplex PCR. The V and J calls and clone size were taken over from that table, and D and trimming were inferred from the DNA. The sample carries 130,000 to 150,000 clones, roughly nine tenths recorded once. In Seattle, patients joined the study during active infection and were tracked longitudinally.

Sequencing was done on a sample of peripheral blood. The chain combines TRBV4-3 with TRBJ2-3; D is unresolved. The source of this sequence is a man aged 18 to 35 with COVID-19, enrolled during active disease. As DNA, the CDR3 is TGCGCCAGCAGCCAAGAGAGCAGGGATACGCAGTATTTT. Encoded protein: CASSQESRDTQYF.